This TCR beta chain stems from a study of OX40 agonist ivuxolimab in advanced cancers. Clones were sequenced by immunoSEQ multiplex PCR, and TCRdb holds only the in-frame ones, with some missing. The data show approximately 90,000 clones, 91% seen once. Germline V CDR1 and CDR2: SGHRS, YFSETQ. The CDR3 has 15 residues. V was cut by 0 bases and J by 2 bases, with 9 bases left in between. The gene calls are TRBV5-1 and TRBJ2-1; the D gene is possibly TRBD2 (5 bases). This receptor was taken from an adult with an advanced solid tumor such as melanoma, head and neck, liver or kidney cancer. Sample: CD4+ or CD8+ T cells sorted from blood, taken in a trial of the OX40 agonist ivuxolimab. CDR3 DNA sequence: TGCGCCAGCAGCTTGGTGGCGGAGGCCTACAATGAGCAGTTCTTC. Protein product: CASSLVAEAYNEQFF. Together with reference TRBV5-1 and TRBJ2-1, the CDR3 gives the full variable domain: KAGVTQTPRYLIKTRGQQVTLSCSPISGHRSVSWYQQTPGQGLQFLFEYFSETQRNKGNFPGRFSGRQFSNSRSEMNVSTLELGDSALYLCASSLVAEAYNEQFFGPGTRLTVL.